This TCR beta chain was retrieved from a study of cytomegalovirus exposure and HLA in healthy donors. Whole-study findings and limits: After further analysis at a later stage, roughly 16,000 TCR beta sequences were associated with HLA alleles at 0.05 false discovery rate.

About this clone: Its antigen is unidentified.

The PCR used 60 Vbeta and 13 Jbeta primers. Only in-frame clones appear in the TCRdb table, and some are missing; sequencing was by immunoSEQ multiplex PCR. The table has about 120,000 clones, approximately 79% seen once. Trimming shortened V by 4 bases and J by 5 bases, and 21 bases separated the two germline ends. The CDR3 loop spans 16 amino acids. Germline V gives CDR1 SGDLS, CDR2 YYNGEE. The sequence derives from a man between 50 and 59 years old in good health and CMV-seropositive. The chain is built from TRBV9 and TRBJ2-5; a possible D gene is TRBD1 (5 bases). Sequencing was done on a sample of PBMCs. The CDR3 sequence: CASSPTPGPSGETQYF. The CDR3 DNA reads as TGTGCCAGCAGCCCCACCCCAGGGCCATCAGGGGAGACCCAGTACTTC.